This is a list of T cell receptor beta chains from one sample in a study of early T cells in non-severe SARS-CoV-2 infection. TCRdb re-called the 5' RACE reads with MiXCR, one entry per CDR3 protein. This table holds 80,000 to 100,000 distinct CDR3 sequences, approximately 9.9% found once. Specimen: whole blood, collected at baseline. These TCRs come from an adult who was a healthcare worker with PCR-confirmed SARS-CoV-2 infection or an uninfected control (not recorded which). Both conserved end residues are part of each CDR3. Fields, in order: D gene, J gene, clone size, V gene, CDR3 DNA, CDR3 protein. A D gene is named only where the DNA matches it firmly. Expanded clones get a size class; other rows say once, few or many, or leave the size out.

TRBD2 | TRBJ2-2 | - | TRBV28 | TGTGCCAGCAGCCAACCTGGGGGGACTATGAACACCGGGGAGCTGTTTTTT | CASSQPGGTMNTGELFF
- | TRBJ2-1 | many | TRBV7-2 | TGTGCCAGCAGCTTAATAGTGAGCTCCTACAATGAGCAGTTCTTC | CASSLIVSSYNEQFF
TRBD2 | TRBJ2-1 | many | TRBV7-2 | TGTGCCAGCAGCCCACTAGCGGGAGTATCCTACAATGAGCAGTTCTTC | CASSPLAGVSYNEQFF
- | TRBJ1-1 | few | TRBV5-1 | TGCGCCAGCAGCTTCCGGGACGTCGGGCGAGACACTGAAGCTTTCTTT | CASSFRDVGRDTEAFF
- | TRBJ1-1 | many | TRBV29-1 | TGCAGCGTTTGGAAGGGGAGGGACACTGAAGCTTTCTTT | CSVWKGRDTEAFF
- | TRBJ1-3 | few | TRBV12-3/TRBV12-4 | TGTGCCAGCAGGCTCGGGAACACTGGAAACACCATATATTTT | CASRLGNTGNTIYF
TRBD2 | TRBJ2-7 | - | TRBV28 | TGTGCCAGCAGTTCTGCGGCGGGGGGTCCCTACGAGCAGTACTTC | CASSSAAGGPYEQYF
TRBD1 | TRBJ2-7 | - | TRBV28 | TGTGCCAGCAGCCGGTGGACAGGGGGAGCGAGGGAGCAGTACTTC | CASSRWTGGAREQYF
- | TRBJ1-4 | - | TRBV7-2 | TGTGCCAGCAGCCAGAACAATAATGAAAAACTGTTTTTT | CASSQNNNEKLFF
- | TRBJ2-3 | few | TRBV28 | TGTGCCAGCAGTCCCCGTGATAGACCAGATACGCAGTATTTT | CASSPRDRPDTQYF
TRBD1 | TRBJ2-1 | many | TRBV6-6 | TGTGCCAGCAGTTATCGGGACAGGGGGAGCCATAATGAGCAGTTCTTC | CASSYRDRGSHNEQFF
- | TRBJ1-4 | few | TRBV7-8 | TGTGCCAGCAGCTTAGATAGGGGTAATGAAAAACTGTTTTTT | CASSLDRGNEKLFF
- | TRBJ2-3 | few | TRBV12-2 | TGTGCAAGTCGCAATCTCATTCTGGCGCTGCGTGAGGATACGCAGTATTTT | CASRNLILALREDTQYF
TRBD2 | TRBJ2-1 | few | TRBV9 | TGTGCCAGCAGCCGGACCGGGACTAGCCCCTACAATGAGCAGTTCTTC | CASSRTGTSPYNEQFF
TRBD1 | TRBJ2-7 | - | TRBV20-1 | TGCAGTGCTAGGACAGGGGGCGTCTACGAGCAGTACTTC | CSARTGGVYEQYF
TRBD2 | TRBJ2-1 | - | TRBV20-1 | TGCAGTGCTGTCCTAGCGGGGGGCCACAATGAGCAGTTCTTC | CSAVLAGGHNEQFF
- | TRBJ2-2 | many | TRBV15 | TGTGCCACCAGCAGAGATTCGTCGGGGCTACGGTTCACCGGGGAGCTGTTTTTT | CATSRDSSGLRFTGELFF
- | TRBJ2-1 | many | TRBV29-1 | TGCAGCGTTGAGGGTTTGGGGGATGAGCAGTTCTTC | CSVEGLGDEQFF
TRBD2 | TRBJ2-7 | many | TRBV4-2 | TGTGCCAGCAGCCAAGTGAAGACTAGCGGGAGGTTAATGATCGAGCAGTACTTC | CASSQVKTSGRLMIEQYF
- | TRBJ1-6 | many | TRBV15 | TGTGCCACCAGCAGAAACCGGGGATCACCCCTCCACTTT | CATSRNRGSPLHF
- | TRBJ1-4 | - | TRBV3-1 | TGTGCCAGCAGCCAAGAAGTAGCTCCCGGGAATGAAAAACTGTTTTTT | CASSQEVAPGNEKLFF
- | TRBJ2-5 | many | TRBV6-2/TRBV6-3 | TGTGCCAGCAGCCCCTGGGAGACCCAGTACTTC | CASSPWETQYF
- | TRBJ2-1 | few | TRBV7-2 | TGTGCCAGCAGCTTAACTAGCTCAGAAGTCCACAATGAGCAGTTCTTC | CASSLTSSEVHNEQFF
TRBD2 | TRBJ2-3 | many | TRBV29-1 | TGCAGCGTTGGACTAGCGGGGAAGTCAGATACGCAGTATTTT | CSVGLAGKSDTQYF
- | TRBJ2-7 | many | TRBV19 | TGTGCCAGTAGTAACGGTATCTACGAGCAGTACTTC | CASSNGIYEQYF
- | TRBJ1-6 | few | TRBV7-3 | TGTGCCAGCAGCTTAGACAGCTCCTATAATTCACCCCTCCACTTT | CASSLDSSYNSPLHF
TRBD1 | TRBJ1-4 | many | TRBV7-8 | TGTGCCAGCAGCCAAATGGACAGGGCGGTTGAAAAACTGTTTTTT | CASSQMDRAVEKLFF
TRBD1 | TRBJ2-2 | few | TRBV19 | TGTGCCAGTACCGGGACAGGGGGCGGCGGGGAGCTGTTTTTT | CASTGTGGGGELFF
- | TRBJ1-4 | many | TRBV25-1 | TGTGCCAGCAGTGAATATAATGGCGAAAAACTGTTTTTT | CASSEYNGEKLFF
- | TRBJ1-3 | many | TRBV28 | TGTGCCAGCAGGGGGGAGGACACCATATATTTT | CASRGEDTIYF
TRBD2 | TRBJ2-7 | few | TRBV7-8 | TGTGCCAGCAGCTTTCTCCAGGGAGGGACCTACGAGCAGTACTTC | CASSFLQGGTYEQYF
TRBD2 | TRBJ2-7 | many | TRBV29-1 | TGCAGCGTCAAAGGGCTAGCGGGAGCCTACGAGCAGTACTTC | CSVKGLAGAYEQYF
TRBD2 | TRBJ2-1 | few | TRBV20-1 | TGCAGTGCTAGAGTCCTAGCGGGGGGCTTCAGCTCCTACAATGAGCAGTTCTTC | CSARVLAGGFSSYNEQFF
- | TRBJ2-3 | - | TRBV2 | TGTGCCAGCAGTGAAGCCCCCTCGCGGGATACGCAGTATTTT | CASSEAPSRDTQYF
- | TRBJ2-3 | many | TRBV20-1 | TGCAGTGCTAGAGTTCAGGGGGGGCTCAACACAGATACGCAGTATTTT | CSARVQGGLNTDTQYF
- | TRBJ2-5 | few | TRBV6-2/TRBV6-3 | TGTGCCAGCAGTAGGGTCCACAGGAGACGGGAGACCCAGTACTTC | CASSRVHRRRETQYF
- | TRBJ2-4 | - | TRBV19 | TGTGCCAGCACCTCCGGGGACGGGCGGTCCATTCAGTACTTC | CASTSGDGRSIQYF
TRBD2 | TRBJ2-7 | many | TRBV12-3/TRBV12-4 | TGTGCCAGCAGCCGTAGCGGGCAGGCGGCCTACGAGCAGTACTTC | CASSRSGQAAYEQYF
- | TRBJ2-2 | - | TRBV13 | TGTGCCAGCAGCACTAGTATTTTTAGTTCCGGGGAGCTGTTTTTT | CASSTSIFSSGELFF
- | TRBJ2-7 | - | TRBV12-3/TRBV12-4 | TGTGCCAGCAGACCAGGTCTAAGCTCCTACGAGCAGTACTTC | CASRPGLSSYEQYF
- | TRBJ1-4 | many | TRBV2 | TGTGCCAGCAGTATGAGGGGCGAAGACAATGAAAAACTGTTTTTT | CASSMRGEDNEKLFF
TRBD1 | TRBJ1-4 | - | TRBV12-3/TRBV12-4 | TGTGCCAGCAGTGTGGCGGGACAGGGAAAACTGTTTTTT | CASSVAGQGKLFF